In its sample, the clone carrying this T cell receptor beta chain was seen a few times. Vbeta (60) and Jbeta (13) primers were used in the PCR. TCRdb's table, derived via immunoSEQ multiplex PCR, lists solely in-frame clones and lacks some. The repertoire holds 85,000 to 100,000 clones, approximately 64% seen once, with about 3.5% in the top ten. The CDR3 has 13 amino acids. Germline CDR1 and CDR2: MRHNA and SNTAGT. The V gene lost 4 bases and the J gene lost 8 bases, with 11 bases spanning the gap. This sample is drawn from a study of cytomegalovirus exposure and HLA in healthy donors. V gene TRBV6-4 combines with J gene TRBJ1-4; D remains ambiguous. This sequence was found in a man in his sixties in good health and CMV-seronegative. Material: PBMCs. This chain's CDR3 is CASSVRPEEKLFF. CDR3 nucleotides: TGTGCCAGCAGTGTCCGCCCTGAGGAAAAACTGTTTTTT.